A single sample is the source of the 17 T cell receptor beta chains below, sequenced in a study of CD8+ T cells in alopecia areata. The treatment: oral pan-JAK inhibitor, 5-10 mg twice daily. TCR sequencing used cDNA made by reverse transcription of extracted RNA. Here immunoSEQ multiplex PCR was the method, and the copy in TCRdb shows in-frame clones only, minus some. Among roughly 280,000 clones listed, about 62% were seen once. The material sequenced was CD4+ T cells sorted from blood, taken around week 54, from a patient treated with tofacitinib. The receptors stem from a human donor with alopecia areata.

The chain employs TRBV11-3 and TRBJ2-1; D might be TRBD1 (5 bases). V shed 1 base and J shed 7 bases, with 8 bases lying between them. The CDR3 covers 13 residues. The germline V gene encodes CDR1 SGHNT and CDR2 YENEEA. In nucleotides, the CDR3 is TGTGCCAGCAGCTTAGCAGGGCGAAATGAGCAGTTCTTC. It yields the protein CASSLAGRNEQFF.

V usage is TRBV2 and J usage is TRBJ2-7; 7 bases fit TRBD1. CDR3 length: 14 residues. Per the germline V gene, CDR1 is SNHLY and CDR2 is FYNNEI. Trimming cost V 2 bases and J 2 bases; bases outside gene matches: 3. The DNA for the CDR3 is TGTGCCAGCAGTGAACGGACAGGACCCTACGAGCAGTACTTC. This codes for CASSERTGPYEQYF.

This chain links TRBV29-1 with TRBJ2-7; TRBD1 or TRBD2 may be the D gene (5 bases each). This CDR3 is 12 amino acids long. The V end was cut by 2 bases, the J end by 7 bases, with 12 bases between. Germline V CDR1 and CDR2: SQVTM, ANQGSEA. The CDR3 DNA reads TGCAGCGTTGAACAGGGAGTCCGAGAGCAGTACTTC. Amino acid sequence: CSVEQGVREQYF.

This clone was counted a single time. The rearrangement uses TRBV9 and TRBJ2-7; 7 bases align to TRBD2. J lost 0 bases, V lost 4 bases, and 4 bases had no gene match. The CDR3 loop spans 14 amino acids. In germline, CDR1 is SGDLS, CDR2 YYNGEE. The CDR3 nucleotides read TGTGCCAGCAGCTTCCGCGGGGGCTCCTACGAGCAGTACTTC. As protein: CASSFRGGSYEQYF.

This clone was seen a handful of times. Written as DNA, the CDR3 is TGTGCCAGCAGCTCTTCGGCATACTCCGAGCAGTACTTC. This translates into CASSSSAYSEQYF. This chain connects TRBV7-6 to TRBJ2-7; D unclear. There are 13 residues in the CDR3. Germline assignment: CDR1 SGHVS and CDR2 FNYEAQ. Trimming took 4 bases from V and 6 from J, leaving 13 bases between them.

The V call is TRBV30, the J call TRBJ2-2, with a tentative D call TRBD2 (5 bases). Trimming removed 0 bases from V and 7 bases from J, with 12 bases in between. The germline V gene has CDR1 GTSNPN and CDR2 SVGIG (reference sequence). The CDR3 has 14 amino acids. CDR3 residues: CAWSVLAGDGELFF. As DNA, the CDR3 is TGTGCCTGGAGTGTACTGGCGGGTGACGGGGAGCTGTTTTTT.

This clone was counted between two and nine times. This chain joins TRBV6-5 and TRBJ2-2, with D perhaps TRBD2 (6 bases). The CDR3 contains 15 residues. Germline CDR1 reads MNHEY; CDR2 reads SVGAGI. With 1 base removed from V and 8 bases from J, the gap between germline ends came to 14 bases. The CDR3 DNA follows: TGTGCCAGCAGTTACTTGGATGACGGGGGTGGGGAGCTGTTTTTT. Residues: CASSYLDDGGGELFF.

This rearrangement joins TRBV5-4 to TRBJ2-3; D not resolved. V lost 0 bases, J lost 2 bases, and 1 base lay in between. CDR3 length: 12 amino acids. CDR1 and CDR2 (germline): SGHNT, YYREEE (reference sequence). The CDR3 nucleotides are TGTGCCAGCAGCTTGGACACAGATACGCAGTATTTT. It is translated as CASSLDTDTQYF.

CDR3 sequence (DNA): TGTGCCAGCAGTGAATATAAGCAGGGGGAGACCCAGTACTTC. Its translation is CASSEYKQGETQYF. The chain combines TRBV25-1 with TRBJ2-5; D perhaps matches TRBD1 (6 bases). The V gene lost 0 bases and the J gene lost 5 bases, with 10 bases spanning the gap. Germline CDR1 and CDR2: MGHDK and SYGVNS. The CDR3 runs 14 residues.

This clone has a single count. The CDR3 loop reads CSVGEGYNSPLHF. The CDR3 DNA reads TGCAGCGTTGGTGAGGGCTATAATTCACCCCTCCACTTT. This sequence joins TRBV29-1 and TRBJ1-6; no firm D call. Deletions cut 4 bases from V and 3 bases from J, with 7 bases between. The germline CDR1 and CDR2 sequences are SQVTM and ANQGSEA. The CDR3 spans 13 residues.

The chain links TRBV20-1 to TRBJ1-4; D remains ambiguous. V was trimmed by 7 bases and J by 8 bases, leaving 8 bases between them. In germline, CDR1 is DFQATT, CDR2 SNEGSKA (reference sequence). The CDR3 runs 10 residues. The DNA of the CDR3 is TGCAGTGTAAGACGGGAAAAACTGTTTTTT. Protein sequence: CSVRREKLFF.

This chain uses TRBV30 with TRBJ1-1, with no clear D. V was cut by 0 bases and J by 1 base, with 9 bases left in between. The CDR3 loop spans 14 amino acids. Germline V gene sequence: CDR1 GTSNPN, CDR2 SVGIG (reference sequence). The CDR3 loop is CAWSVLAENTEAFF. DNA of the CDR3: TGTGCCTGGAGTGTACTGGCAGAGAACACTGAAGCTTTCTTT.

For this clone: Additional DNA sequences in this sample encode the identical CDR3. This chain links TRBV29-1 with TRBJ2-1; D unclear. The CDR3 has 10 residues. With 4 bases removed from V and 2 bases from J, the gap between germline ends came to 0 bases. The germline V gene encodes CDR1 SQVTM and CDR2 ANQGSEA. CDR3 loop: CSVAYNEQFF. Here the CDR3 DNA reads TGCAGCGTTGCCTACAATGAGCAGTTCTTC.

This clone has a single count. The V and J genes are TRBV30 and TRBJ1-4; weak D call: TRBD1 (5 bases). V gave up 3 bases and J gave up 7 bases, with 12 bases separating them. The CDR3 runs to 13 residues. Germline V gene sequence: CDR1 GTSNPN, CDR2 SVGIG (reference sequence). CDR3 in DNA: TGTGCCTGGAGATGGGGCCCTGGTGAAAAACTGTTTTTT. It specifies CAWRWGPGEKLFF.

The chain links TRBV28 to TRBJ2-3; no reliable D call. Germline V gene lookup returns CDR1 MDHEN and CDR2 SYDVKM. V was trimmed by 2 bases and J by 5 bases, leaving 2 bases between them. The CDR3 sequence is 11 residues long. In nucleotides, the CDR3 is TGTGCCAGCAGTTTACTAGATACGCAGTATTTT. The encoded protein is CASSLLDTQYF.

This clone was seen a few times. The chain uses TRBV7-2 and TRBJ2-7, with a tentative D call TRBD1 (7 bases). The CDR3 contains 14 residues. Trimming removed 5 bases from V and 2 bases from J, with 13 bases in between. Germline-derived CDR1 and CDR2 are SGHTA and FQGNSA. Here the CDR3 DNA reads TGTGCCAGCAGCCCCAGGGGGGTCACCTACGAGCAGTACTTC. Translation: CASSPRGVTYEQYF.

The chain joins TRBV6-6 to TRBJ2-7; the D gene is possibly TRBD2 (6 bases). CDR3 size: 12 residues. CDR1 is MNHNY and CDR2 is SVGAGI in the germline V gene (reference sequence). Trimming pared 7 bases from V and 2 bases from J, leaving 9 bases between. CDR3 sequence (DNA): TGTGCCAGCACTACGGGGGCCTACGAGCAGTACTTC. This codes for CASTTGAYEQYF.